The 30 T cell receptor beta chains listed next were all sequenced from one sample in a study of a mutant IDH1 vaccine in newly diagnosed glioma (dated by TCRdb to the early 2020s). To prepare the library, the immunoSEQ multiplex PCR assay was applied. The clones in this table, taken by TCRdb from immuneACCESS, are in-frame only. Not every clone is retained; where verified, under half of the shortfall comes from an unresolved V gene, and the cause of the rest is unknown. The sample profile shows fewer than 35,000 clones; around 82% of them were found once. The ten largest clones represent about 28% of the sample. Taken with the paper, the label for time point translates to: week 47, end of study. Each vaccine dose, consisting of 300 ug of a 20-mer mutant IDH1 peptide in Montanide, was administered subcutaneously with topical imiquimod. What these receptors recognize is not known. Sequencing was performed on PBMCs, taken from a glioma patient whose treatment included an IDH1 peptide vaccine. These receptors came from a man between 25 and 39 years old with glioma.

The V gene is TRBV7-8, the J gene TRBJ1-3; D is uncertain. The ends were cut back, 5 bases at V and 0 bases at J, with 17 bases in the middle. This CDR3 region has 17 residues. The V gene's germline CDR1 is SGHVS and CDR2 FQNEAQ. CDR3 protein: CASSPSGGSFSGNTIYF. The CDR3 region has the DNA TGTGCCAGCAGCCCGAGCGGCGGAAGCTTCTCTGGAAACACCATATATTTT.

The rearrangement uses TRBV10-3 and TRBJ2-5; 13 bases align to TRBD2. CDR1 and CDR2 from the germline V gene are ENHRY and SYGVKD. V lost 4 bases to trimming and J lost 2 bases; unmatched junction nucleotides: 4. This CDR3 has 16 residues. In DNA form, the CDR3 reads TGTGCCATCAGTGGAAGACTAGCGGGAGGACAAGAGACCCAGTACTTC. This gives the protein CAISGRLAGGQETQYF.

The rearrangement links TRBV4-3 to TRBJ2-1, with D uncertain. CDR1 is LGHNA, CDR2 YSLEER, per germline. Between the trimmed V and J ends, which lost 1 base and 8 bases, there was a span of 12 bases. CDR3 size: 14 residues. The CDR3 DNA sequence: TGCGCCAGCAGCCAAGTCGGGCCCCGGCATGAGCAGTTCTTC. This translates into CASSQVGPRHEQFF.

This chain joins TRBV5-1 and TRBJ2-2; 9 nucleotides align to TRBD1. The CDR3 has 17 amino acids. Trimming at V came to 3 bases and at J to 5 bases, leaving 11 bases not matched to a gene. Germline V gene data show CDR1 as SGHRS and CDR2 as YFSETQ. The CDR3 protein is CASSSDRGRRSTGELFF. CDR3 DNA sequence: TGCGCCAGCAGCTCGGACAGGGGAAGACGTTCGACCGGGGAGCTGTTTTTT.

This rearrangement joins TRBV19 to TRBJ1-1; D is ambiguous. V lost 6 bases, J lost 4 bases, and 9 bases lay in between. From germline, CDR1 is LNHDA and CDR2 SQIVND (reference sequence). The CDR3 totals 12 residues. The DNA of the CDR3 is TGTGCCAGTAGGGAAGGAGCCACTGAAGCTTTCTTT. It is translated as CASREGATEAFF.

This clone was found a few times. The gene calls are TRBV11-2 and TRBJ2-7; 7 nucleotides agree with TRBD2. CDR1 and CDR2 (germline): SGHAT, FQNNGV. V shed 5 bases, J shed 6 bases, and the junction held 13 bases outside the gene matches. The CDR3 loop spans 15 amino acids. The CDR3 bases are TGTGCCAGCAGCCCTTCCTGGGGGAGGGCCCGCGAGCAGTACTTC. Translation gives CASSPSWGRAREQYF.

This clone was seen a few times. J is TRBJ1-5 and V is TRBV10-1, with D possibly TRBD1 on 5 matching bases. The CDR3 length is 16 residues. Germline V gene data show CDR1 as WNHNN and CDR2 as SYGVQD (reference sequence). V lost 3 bases and J lost 1, with 13 bases in between. DNA for the CDR3: TGCGCCAGCAGTGAAAAGGGGACGCAAAGCAATCAGCCCCAGCATTTT. Translation: CASSEKGTQSNQPQHF.

This clone is categorized as medium-sized (0.01 to 0.1%). This chain joins TRBV28 and TRBJ2-7, with TRBD2 matching 10 bases. Germline assignment: CDR1 MDHEN and CDR2 SYDVKM. The junction had 4 bases not matched to a gene; V was cut back by 2 bases and J by 3 bases. This CDR3 is built from 15 residues. In nucleotides, the CDR3 is TGTGCCAGCAGTTTAGGGACTAGCGACCACTACGAGCAGTACTTC. Amino acids: CASSLGTSDHYEQYF.

The rearrangement links TRBV4-2 to TRBJ1-5, with D unclear. Germline assignment: CDR1 LGHNA and CDR2 YNFKEQ. Trimming took off 0 bases at V and 2 bases at J, with 20 bases between the two ends. This CDR3 contains 19 residues. CDR3 region: CASSQDPGSAGWGNQPQHF. The CDR3 bases are TGTGCCAGCAGCCAAGATCCCGGGTCCGCCGGATGGGGCAATCAGCCCCAGCATTTT.

This rearrangement joins TRBV6-1 to TRBJ2-5; no definite D call. Germline CDR1 MNHNS, CDR2 SASEGT. The CDR3 sequence is 13 residues long. Trimming pared 8 bases from V and 7 bases from J, leaving 17 bases between. The CDR3 protein is CASLRLGWGTQYF. CDR3 nucleotides: TGTGCCAGCCTCCGACTGGGGTGGGGGACCCAGTACTTC.

This clone has a handful of counts. The chain joins TRBV7-2 to TRBJ1-1; a weak D match, TRBD1 (5 bases). Between the trimmed V and J ends, which lost 7 bases and 8 bases, there was a span of 17 bases. The CDR3 has 13 amino acids. Germline lookup yields CDR1 SGHTA and CDR2 FQGNSA. CDR3 coding DNA: TGTGCCAGCAACCTCTTGGTAGGGGAGGAAGCTTTCTTT. Its protein is CASNLLVGEEAFF.

The chain links TRBV25-1 to TRBJ1-1; 8 nucleotides line up with TRBD1. The CDR3 is 17 residues long. CDR1 is MGHDK and CDR2 is SYGVNS in the germline V gene. V shed 5 bases, J shed 1 base, and the junction held 12 bases outside the gene matches. CDR3 DNA: TGTGCCAGCAGTCCCGAACGGACAGGGATTAAGAACACTGAAGCTTTCTTT. This translates into CASSPERTGIKNTEAFF. Looking up the rest from reference TRBV25-1 and TRBJ1-1 gives the full variable domain: EADIYQTPRYLVIGTGKKITLECSQTMGHDKMYWYQQDPGMELHLIHYSYGVNSTEKGDLSSESTVSRIRTEHFPLTLESARPSHTSQYLCASSPERTGIKNTEAFFGQGTRLTVV.

The chain employs TRBV6-5 and TRBJ1-5; perhaps TRBD1 as D (6 bases). This CDR3 region has 14 residues. Trimming removed 2 bases from V and 5 bases from J, with 10 bases in between. CDR1 and CDR2 (germline): MNHEY, SVGAGI. The CDR3 DNA sequence: TGTGCCAGCAGTTACGGCAGGGGAGATCAGCCCCAGCATTTT. Its translation is CASSYGRGDQPQHF.

This clone showed up just once. The chain is built from TRBV30 and TRBJ2-7; D perhaps matches TRBD2 (5 bases). Trimming cost V 4 bases and J 6 bases, with 10 bases left between them. Per germline, CDR1 GTSNPN and CDR2 SVGIG (reference sequence). The CDR3 runs to 11 residues. CDR3 protein: CAWTIGGEQYF. In DNA, the CDR3 is TGTGCCTGGACAATAGGAGGCGAGCAGTACTTC.

V usage is TRBV6-5 and J usage is TRBJ2-1; D is unresolved. Looked up from germline, CDR1 is MNHEY and CDR2 is SVGAGI. This CDR3 has 15 residues. Trimming removed 2 bases from V and 0 bases from J, with 8 bases in between. DNA for the CDR3: TGTGCCAGCAGTTACACATCGAGCTCCTACAATGAGCAGTTCTTC. It codes for CASSYTSSSYNEQFF.

The chain couples TRBV4-2 to TRBJ1-1; D gene unclear. The length of the CDR3 is 12 residues. The V gene lost 5 bases and the J gene lost 8 bases, with 12 bases spanning the gap. Germline loops: CDR1 LGHNA, CDR2 YNFKEQ. CDR3: CASSSTNWEAFF. CDR3 DNA: TGTGCCAGCAGCTCTACCAACTGGGAAGCTTTCTTT.

V is TRBV10-3 and J is TRBJ1-2; a possible D gene is TRBD1 (6 bases). This CDR3 contains 13 residues. Germline lookup yields CDR1 ENHRY and CDR2 SYGVKD. V lost 5 bases, J lost 8 bases, and 15 bases lay in between. In DNA form, the CDR3 reads TGTGCCATCAGTTCAGGGGCGATAGTCGGCTACACCTTC. This sequence encodes CAISSGAIVGYTF.

This clone was recorded only once. This sequence joins TRBV28 and TRBJ1-5, with no clear D. V lost 2 bases and J lost 2, with 13 bases in between. CDR1 MDHEN and CDR2 SYDVKM come from the germline V gene. The CDR3 loop spans 16 amino acids. Here the CDR3 reads CASSLSGRAGNQPQHF. CDR3 in DNA: TGTGCCAGCAGTTTAAGTGGTAGGGCCGGCAATCAGCCCCAGCATTTT.

The gene calls are TRBV4-3 and TRBJ1-2; 7 nucleotides line up with TRBD1. The CDR3 runs 13 residues. The V gene's germline CDR1 is LGHNA and CDR2 YSLEER. V shed 3 bases and J 6 bases; nucleotides not matched to a gene: 4. Here the CDR3 reads CASSQSGGDGYTF. In DNA, the CDR3 is TGCGCCAGCAGCCAGTCAGGGGGGGATGGCTACACCTTC.

The V call is TRBV29-1, the J call TRBJ1-4; no reliable D call. Germline values: CDR1 SQVTM, CDR2 ANQGSEA. This CDR3 comprises 14 residues. The V and J ends lost 0 bases and 0 bases respectively, with 5 bases between them. CDR3 amino acids: CSVEDPTTNEKLFF. CDR3 nucleotide sequence: TGCAGCGTTGAAGATCCCACAACTAATGAAAAACTGTTTTTT.

The chain has TRBV5-1 and TRBJ2-7; 8 positions match TRBD2. Germline assignment: CDR1 SGHRS and CDR2 YFSETQ. The trim removed 4 bases at V and 4 bases at J, leaving 7 bases unmatched. This CDR3 spans 14 amino acids. The CDR3 bases are TGCGCCAGCAGCCCGGGAGGGCGGGGGTACGAGCAGTACTTC. It is translated as CASSPGGRGYEQYF.

J is TRBJ2-7 and V is TRBV28, with no clear D. Trimming took 2 bases from V and 5 from J, leaving 1 base between them. This CDR3 spans 10 amino acids. Germline V gene sequence: CDR1 MDHEN, CDR2 SYDVKM. In DNA form, the CDR3 reads TGTGCCAGCAGTTTAGACGAGCAGTACTTC. As protein: CASSLDEQYF.

CDR3 sequence: CASSLGGEREKLFF. The CDR3 coding sequence is TGTGCCAGCAGCTTGGGAGGGGAGCGGGAAAAACTGTTTTTT. The chain employs TRBV5-5 and TRBJ1-4; the D gene is possibly TRBD1 (5 bases). CDR1 SGHKS and CDR2 YYEKEE come from the germline V gene (reference sequence). This CDR3 spans 14 amino acids. Trimming removed 0 bases at V and 8 bases at J, with 11 bases between.

This clone was seen a few times. V and J are TRBV7-9 and TRBJ1-3; D unresolved. The CDR3 extends over 15 amino acids. Germline CDR1 SEHNR, CDR2 FQNEAQ (reference sequence). V was cut by 1 base and J by 1 base, with 8 bases left in between. The DNA for the CDR3 is TGTGCCAGCAGCTTAGATCAGTATTCTGGAAACACCATATATTTT. This gives the protein CASSLDQYSGNTIYF.

The chain recombines TRBV7-7 with TRBJ1-1; D unclear. The CDR3 loop spans 13 amino acids. Germline V gene lookup returns CDR1 SSHAT and CDR2 FNYEAQ (reference sequence). V was shortened by 1 base and J by 0 bases, with 3 bases between the two germline ends. In nucleotides, the CDR3 is TGTGCCAGCAGCTTAGATGTGAACACTGAAGCTTTCTTT. It yields the protein CASSLDVNTEAFF.

V and J are TRBV4-3 and TRBJ1-5; possibly TRBD1 for D (6 bases). Germline V gene lookup returns CDR1 LGHNA and CDR2 YSLEER. This CDR3 region has 18 residues. The V and J ends lost 0 bases and 4 bases respectively, with 19 bases between them. In DNA, the CDR3 is TGCGCCAGCAGCCAAGAAGCCGGCAGGGGAATTCCAAATCAGCCCCAGCATTTT. This encodes CASSQEAGRGIPNQPQHF.

The chain carries TRBV5-6 and TRBJ2-3; the D gene is possibly TRBD2 (5 bases). In germline, CDR1 is SGHDT, CDR2 YYEEEE. The CDR3 loop spans 16 amino acids. Trimming removed 3 bases at V and 0 bases at J, with 14 bases between. The CDR3 is CASSSFAADSTDTQYF. CDR3 coding DNA: TGTGCCAGCAGCTCCTTTGCAGCGGATAGCACAGATACGCAGTATTTT.

The rearrangement joins TRBV4-2 to TRBJ2-5, with TRBD2 matching over 8 bases. V was pared by 0 bases and J by 4 bases, with 4 bases of the junction left unmatched. This CDR3 is 15 amino acids long. Germline V CDR1 and CDR2: LGHNA, YNFKEQ. CDR3 sequence (DNA): TGTGCCAGCAGCCAAGACCCGGGAGGGTTAGAGACCCAGTACTTC. Its translation is CASSQDPGGLETQYF.

The genes are TRBV4-1 and TRBJ1-1; 7 bases are shared with TRBD1. Losses at the gene ends were 3 bases for V and 3 bases for J; bases not matched to a gene: 7. Per germline, CDR1 MGHRA and CDR2 YSYEKL. CDR3 length equals 15 residues. CDR3 bases: TGCGCCAGCAGCCATCGACAGGGACCTGACACTGAAGCTTTCTTT. This codes for CASSHRQGPDTEAFF.

The chain is built from TRBV28 and TRBJ2-6; D is unresolved. The germline CDR1 and CDR2 sequences are MDHEN and SYDVKM. The CDR3 has 15 amino acids. V lost 5 bases, J lost 0 bases, and 8 bases lay in between. The CDR3 protein is CASSPTGSGANVLTF. The CDR3 DNA is TGTGCCAGCAGTCCGACGGGCTCTGGGGCCAACGTCCTGACTTTC. Together with reference TRBV28 and TRBJ2-6, the CDR3 gives the full variable domain: DVKVTQSSRYLVKRTGEKVFLECVQDMDHENMFWYRQDPGLGLRLIYFSYDVKMKEKGDIPEGYSVSREKKERFSLILESASTNQTSMYLCASSPTGSGANVLTFGAGSRLTVL.